Shown below are 26 T cell receptor beta chains from a single sample sequenced in a study of T cell responses to AZD1222 COVID-19 vaccine. Sequencing was performed with immunoSEQ multiplex PCR; in TCRdb, only in-frame clones are kept and a portion is missing. The sample has about 110,000 clones, 90% seen once. Sequenced material: peripheral blood, taken 28 days after the second AZD1222 dose. These receptor sequences come from an adult who received the AZD1222 COVID-19 vaccine.

The rearrangement uses TRBV9 and TRBJ2-2; D may be TRBD2 (5 bases). The CDR3 has 15 residues. Germline CDR1 SGDLS, CDR2 YYNGEE. The V and J ends lost 1 base and 2 bases respectively, with 9 bases between them. The CDR3 bases are TGTGCCAGCAGCGTAATGGGGAGCAACACCGGGGAGCTGTTTTTT. Residues: CASSVMGSNTGELFF. Using reference TRBV9 and TRBJ2-2 for the parts outside the CDR3, the full variable domain is DSGVTQTPKHLITATGQRVTLRCSPRSGDLSVYWYQQSLDQGLQFLIQYYNGEERAKGNILERFSAQQFPDLHSELNLSSLELGDSALYFCASSVMGSNTGELFFGEGSRLTVL.

The chain has TRBV11-1 and TRBJ2-3; possibly TRBD1 or TRBD2 for D (6 bases each). The CDR3 runs to 13 residues. The germline CDR1 and CDR2 sequences are SGHAT and FQDESV (reference sequence). V was shortened by 3 bases and J by 10 bases, with 14 bases between the two germline ends. CDR3 in amino acids: CASSFPGATAQYF. CDR3 DNA sequence: TGTGCCAGCAGCTTCCCGGGGGCAACTGCGCAGTATTTT.

CDR3 sequence reads: CASRHGGGTDTQYF. Here the CDR3 DNA reads TGTGCCAGCAGGCACGGTGGGGGTACAGATACGCAGTATTTT. The chain links TRBV5-8 to TRBJ2-3; either TRBD1 or TRBD2 may supply D (5 bases each). V gave up 5 bases and J gave up 3 bases, with 13 bases separating them. Germline V lookup: CDR1 SGHTS, CDR2 YDEGEE. The CDR3 spans 14 residues.

The gene calls are TRBV19 and TRBJ1-1; a weak D match, TRBD1 (6 bases). The germline gives CDR1 LNHDA, CDR2 SQIVND (reference sequence). With 6 bases removed from V and 0 bases from J, the gap between germline ends came to 14 bases. This CDR3 spans 15 amino acids. The CDR3 sequence is CASRAGQSMNTEAFF. The CDR3 DNA reads TGTGCCAGTAGAGCCGGACAGTCGATGAACACTGAAGCTTTCTTT.

J is TRBJ2-1 and V is TRBV25-1; no firm D call. From germline, CDR1 is MGHDK and CDR2 SYGVNS. This CDR3 contains 14 residues. Trimming pared 0 bases from V and 10 bases from J, leaving 13 bases between. For the CDR3, the DNA is TGTGCCAGCAGTGAATATCAGAAGAGGCACGAGCAGTTCTTC. This gives the protein CASSEYQKRHEQFF.

The V and J genes are TRBV19 and TRBJ2-7; D might be TRBD2 (6 bases). V was trimmed by 8 bases and J by 5 bases, leaving 31 bases between them. Looked up from germline, CDR1 is LNHDA and CDR2 is SQIVND (reference sequence). This CDR3 region has 18 residues. As DNA, the CDR3 is TGTGCCAGTGGTCCTTCCAATGGAGGGGCGAAGGTCGGGCACGAGCAGTACTTC. This encodes CASGPSNGGAKVGHEQYF.

This sequence joins TRBV6-2 or TRBV6-3 and TRBJ1-5; the D is unclear. This CDR3 is built from 14 residues. With 5 bases removed from V and 2 bases from J, the gap between germline ends came to 10 bases. Germline loops: CDR1 MNHEY, CDR2 SVGEGT. CDR3 bases: TGTGCCAGCAGTCCCGTTGGTGGCAATCAGCCCCAGCATTTT. Translation gives CASSPVGGNQPQHF.

The chain links TRBV25-1 to TRBJ2-3; D perhaps matches TRBD1 (6 bases). The CDR3 totals 15 residues. CDR1 MGHDK and CDR2 SYGVNS come from the germline V gene. Trimming took 3 bases from V and 4 from J, leaving 14 bases between them. Here the CDR3 DNA reads TGTGCCAGCAGTGATAAGCAGGGGTTGGCAGATACGCAGTATTTT. Its protein product is CASSDKQGLADTQYF.

CDR3 DNA sequence: TGCGCCAGCAGTGCGGGGCCGAGCTCCTACGAGCAGTACTTC. Its protein is CASSAGPSSYEQYF. The chain carries TRBV5-1 and TRBJ2-7; D might be TRBD2 (6 bases). V lost 5 bases, J lost 0 bases, and 12 bases lay in between. The CDR3 sequence is 14 residues long. Germline values: CDR1 SGHRS, CDR2 YFSETQ.

This rearrangement joins TRBV4-3 to TRBJ1-6; D remains unclear. CDR3 size: 12 residues. The germline V and J ends were trimmed by 2 bases and 6 bases, with 2 bases remaining between them. Germline-derived CDR1 and CDR2 are LGHNA and YSLEER. CDR3 in DNA: TGCGCCAGCAGCCAAAGTAATTCACCCCTCCACTTT. Protein: CASSQSNSPLHF.

The chain links TRBV7-8 to TRBJ1-2, with a tentative D call TRBD1 (6 bases). This CDR3 region has 13 residues. The V end was cut by 4 bases, the J end by 3 bases, with 9 bases between. CDR1 SGHVS and CDR2 FQNEAQ come from the germline V gene. The CDR3 reads CASSWDTDYGYTF. In DNA, the CDR3 is TGTGCCAGCAGCTGGGACACCGACTATGGCTACACCTTC.

The gene calls are TRBV12-3 or TRBV12-4 and TRBJ1-5, with a tentative D call TRBD1 (5 bases). Trimming shortened V by 8 bases and J by 7 bases, and 15 bases separated the two germline ends. The CDR3 covers 13 residues. The CDR3 DNA reads TGTGCCAGCGGGGATGGGGGAAACCAGCCCCAGCATTTT. It translates to CASGDGGNQPQHF.

V and J are TRBV6-2 or TRBV6-3 and TRBJ2-1; 10 nucleotides match TRBD2. The length of the CDR3 is 15 residues. The germline gives CDR1 MNHEY, CDR2 SVGEGT. V lost 2 bases and J lost 7; bases outside the gene matches: 5. CDR3 protein: CASSYSLAGVNEQFF. The CDR3 region has the DNA TGTGCCAGCAGTTACAGCCTAGCGGGGGTAAATGAGCAGTTCTTC.

The chain uses TRBV20-1 and TRBJ1-2, with D uncertain. Per germline, CDR1 DFQATT and CDR2 SNEGSKA (reference sequence). This CDR3 has 12 residues. Trimming left V 3 bases short and J 2 bases short, with 7 bases between. The CDR3: CSASGENYGYTF. CDR3 coding DNA: TGCAGTGCTAGTGGGGAGAACTATGGCTACACCTTC.

The chain couples TRBV24-1 to TRBJ2-1, with TRBD1 matching over 11 bases. CDR1 KGHDR and CDR2 SFDVKD come from the germline V gene. The V and J ends lost 7 bases and 4 bases, in that order; junction bases with no gene match: 2. CDR3 length equals 14 residues. The CDR3 bases are TGTGCCACCAGGGGGACAGGGGGTTACAATGAGCAGTTCTTC. Its translation: CATRGTGGYNEQFF.

The genes are TRBV9 and TRBJ2-2, with 7 bases identical to TRBD2. Germline assignment: CDR1 SGDLS and CDR2 YYNGEE. This CDR3 contains 16 residues. V gave up 3 bases and J gave up 3 bases; unmatched junction bases: 8. The CDR3 coding sequence is TGTGCCAGCAGCGGATCCGGGGGGAGATACACCGGGGAGCTGTTTTTT. This encodes CASSGSGGRYTGELFF.

The chain is built from TRBV1 and TRBJ1-6; the D call TRBD1 from the table was never checked on the DNA. TRBV1 is recorded as a pseudogene. This CDR3 comprises 18 residues. Here the CDR3 DNA reads TGCACCAGCAGCCAAGATCTCGGACAGGGGACGGGTAATTCACCCCTCCACTTT. It yields the protein CTSSQDLGQGTGNSPLHF.

The count of this clone is one. The junction and the germline gene differ at one end; a read error may be behind it. The chain employs TRBV6-4 and TRBJ1-1, with TRBD1 matching over 7 bases. Per the germline V gene, CDR1 is MRHNA and CDR2 is SNTAGT. The CDR3 extends over 14 amino acids. CDR3 DNA: TGTGCCAGCAGTGGGGGCCGAGACAGGGCCAACCGAGTCTTT. Protein product: CASSGGRDRANRVF.

The gene calls are TRBV6-5 and TRBJ1-3; D perhaps matches TRBD1 (6 bases). V lost 0 bases and J 6 bases, leaving 15 bases between the germline ends. This CDR3 spans 16 amino acids. Germline values: CDR1 MNHEY, CDR2 SVGAGI. Here the CDR3 reads CASSYSMWGASNTIYF. DNA of the CDR3: TGTGCCAGCAGTTACTCGATGTGGGGGGCATCAAACACCATATATTTT.

This chain joins TRBV30 and TRBJ1-3, with D hard to call. Germline CDR1 reads GTSNPN; CDR2 reads SVGIG (reference sequence). This CDR3 is built from 13 residues. V lost 1 base and J 4 bases, leaving 8 bases between the germline ends. This chain's CDR3 is CAWSAAQGNTIYF. The CDR3 coding sequence is TGTGCCTGGAGTGCGGCACAGGGAAACACCATATATTTT.

The chain recombines TRBV6-2 or TRBV6-3 with TRBJ1-5, with D perhaps matching TRBD1 (5 bases). CDR3 length: 17 residues. Germline V lookup: CDR1 MNHEY, CDR2 SVGEGT. Trimming stripped 4 bases from V and 4 bases from J, with 20 bases between. For the CDR3, the DNA is TGTGCCAGCAGTTCCACCGGGGCCCTTAGTGGAAATCAGCCCCAGCATTTT. Its protein product is CASSSTGALSGNQPQHF.

This rearrangement joins TRBV7-8 to TRBJ1-6, with 7 positions matching TRBD1. Germline CDR1 reads SGHVS; CDR2 reads FQNEAQ. CDR3 size: 15 residues. Unmatched junction bases numbered 10, after V lost 5 bases and J lost 9 bases. CDR3 amino acids: CASSRNTGDSSPLHF. CDR3 sequence (DNA): TGTGCCAGCAGCCGGAATACAGGGGATTCTTCACCCCTCCACTTT.

The sample holds one count of this clone. The chain uses TRBV18 and TRBJ1-1; 10 bases map to TRBD1. The germline gives CDR1 KGHSH, CDR2 LQKENI. The V segment lost 0 bases and the J segment 4 bases; nucleotides outside the gene matches: 2. CDR3 length: 15 residues. CDR3 bases: TGTGCCAGCTCACCACCCGGGGACAGGGGCACTGAAGCTTTCTTT. The encoded protein is CASSPPGDRGTEAFF.

The chain joins TRBV9 to TRBJ1-2, with 10 bases matching TRBD1. Germline trimming cut 4 bases from V and 4 bases from J; bases unmatched to any gene: 7. The CDR3 runs 15 residues. From germline, CDR1 is SGDLS and CDR2 YYNGEE. CDR3 residues: CASSQTGTGVYGYTF. DNA of the CDR3: TGTGCCAGCAGCCAGACCGGGACAGGGGTCTATGGCTACACCTTC.

The gene calls are TRBV19 and TRBJ2-3; possibly TRBD1 or TRBD2 for D (5 bases each). This CDR3 contains 15 residues. Trimming left V 4 bases short and J 5 bases short, with 16 bases between. CDR1 LNHDA and CDR2 SQIVND come from the germline V gene (reference sequence). CDR3 in DNA: TGTGCCAGTAGTAATGGGGGATCCTGGGTAGATACGCAGTATTTT. Protein: CASSNGGSWVDTQYF.

V usage is TRBV4-2 and J usage is TRBJ1-2; 10 bases agree with TRBD1. CDR3 length equals 15 residues. J gave up 7 bases and V 0 bases, and 5 bases lay outside the gene matches. The germline V gene has CDR1 LGHNA and CDR2 YNFKEQ. CDR3 protein: CASSQEPGQGFGYTF. Written as DNA, the CDR3 is TGTGCCAGCAGCCAAGAACCGGGACAGGGGTTTGGCTACACCTTC.